A selection of T cell receptor beta chains follows, all from one sample in a study of cytomegalovirus exposure and HLA in healthy donors. TCRdb keeps only in-frame clones here, not all; method: immunoSEQ multiplex PCR. The sample's table shows some 70,000 clones. What was sequenced was PBMCs. All receptors derive from a female donor in good health and CMV-seropositive. Each CDR3 is given with its conserved first and last residue.

TRBV29-1 | CSAQGDGYNEQFF
TRBV4-2 | CASSQGAGGWANEQFF
TRBV12-5 | CASGLTTGTGTYSYTF
TRBV7-6 | CASSSQGTLNTEAFF
TRBV4-2 | CASSQEVGGAGWTEKLFF
TRBV5-6 | CASSWTVTSYEQYF
TRBV5-1 | CASSSSPGQGSYEQYF
TRBV28 | CASSIQTNEQFF
TRBV13 | CASSSGTLRTDTQYF
TRBV29-1 | CSGRGRGTDTQYF
TRBV7-6 | CASSLRGLGNEQFF
TRBV11-2 | CASSLDRTSYEQYF
TRBV6-1 | CASSAQGATDTQYF
TRBV29-1 | CSVSRGPRAYEQYF
TRBV2 | CASSSQGLGEKLFF
TRBV6-1 | CASSDARLGSSYNSPLHF
TRBV25-1 | CASSEVGLNQPQHF
TRBV5-6 | CASSLGHQPQHF
TRBV9 | CASSLPGGRTDTQYF
TRBV28 | CASSRTGGNEQFF
TRBV6-1 | CASSERTGDNSPLHF
TRBV5-1 | CASSLGEGAGELFF